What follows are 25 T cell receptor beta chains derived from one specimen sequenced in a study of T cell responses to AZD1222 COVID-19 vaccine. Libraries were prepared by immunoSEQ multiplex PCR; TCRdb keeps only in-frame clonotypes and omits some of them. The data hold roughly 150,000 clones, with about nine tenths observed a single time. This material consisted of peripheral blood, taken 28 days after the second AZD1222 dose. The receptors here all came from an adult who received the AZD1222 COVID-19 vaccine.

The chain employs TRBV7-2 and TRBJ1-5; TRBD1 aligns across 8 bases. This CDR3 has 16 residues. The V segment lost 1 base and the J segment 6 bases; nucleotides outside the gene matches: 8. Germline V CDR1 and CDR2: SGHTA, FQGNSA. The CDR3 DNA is TGTGCCAGCAGCTTAGTCGGTACAGGGGGTCGTCAGCCCCAGCATTTT. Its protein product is CASSLVGTGGRQPQHF.

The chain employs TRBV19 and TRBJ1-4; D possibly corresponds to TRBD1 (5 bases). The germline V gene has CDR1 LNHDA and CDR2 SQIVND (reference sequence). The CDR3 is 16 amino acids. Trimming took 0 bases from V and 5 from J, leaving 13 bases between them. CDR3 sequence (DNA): TGTGCCAGTAGTATAGATTATCGCGGGGCGAATGAAAAACTGTTTTTT. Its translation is CASSIDYRGANEKLFF. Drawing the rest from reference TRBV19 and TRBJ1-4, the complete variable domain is DGGITQSPKYLFRKEGQNVTLSCEQNLNHDAMYWYRQDPGQGLRLIYYSQIVNDFQKGDIAEGYSVSREKKESFPLTVTSAQKNPTAFYLCASSIDYRGANEKLFFGSGTQLSVL.

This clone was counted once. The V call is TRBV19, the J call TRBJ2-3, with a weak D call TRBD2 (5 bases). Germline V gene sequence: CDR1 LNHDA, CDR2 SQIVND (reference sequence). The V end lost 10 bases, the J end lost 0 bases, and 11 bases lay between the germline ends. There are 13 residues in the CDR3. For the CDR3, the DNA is TGTGCCACGAGGGCAGTTAGCACAGATACGCAGTATTTT. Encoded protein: CATRAVSTDTQYF.

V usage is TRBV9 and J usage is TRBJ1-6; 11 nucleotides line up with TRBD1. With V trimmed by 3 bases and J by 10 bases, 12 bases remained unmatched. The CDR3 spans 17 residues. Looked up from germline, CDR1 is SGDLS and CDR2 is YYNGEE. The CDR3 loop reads CASSERPPGQGDSPLHF. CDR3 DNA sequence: TGTGCCAGCAGCGAACGTCCTCCGGGACAGGGGGACTCACCCCTCCACTTT. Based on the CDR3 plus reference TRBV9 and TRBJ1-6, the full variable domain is DSGVTQTPKHLITATGQRVTLRCSPRSGDLSVYWYQQSLDQGLQFLIQYYNGEERAKGNILERFSAQQFPDLHSELNLSSLELGDSALYFCASSERPPGQGDSPLHFGNGTRLTVT.

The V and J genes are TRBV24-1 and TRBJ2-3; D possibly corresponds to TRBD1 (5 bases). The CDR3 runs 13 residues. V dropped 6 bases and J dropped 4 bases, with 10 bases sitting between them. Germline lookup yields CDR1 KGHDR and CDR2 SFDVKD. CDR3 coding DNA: TGTGCCACCAGTAGGGGCAGCCCAGATACGCAGTATTTT. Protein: CATSRGSPDTQYF.

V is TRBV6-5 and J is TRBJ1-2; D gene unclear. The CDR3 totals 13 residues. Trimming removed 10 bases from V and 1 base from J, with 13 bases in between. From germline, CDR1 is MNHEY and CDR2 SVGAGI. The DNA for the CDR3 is TGTGCCACCGGCCGTCAGCATAACTATGGCTACACCTTC. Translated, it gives CATGRQHNYGYTF.

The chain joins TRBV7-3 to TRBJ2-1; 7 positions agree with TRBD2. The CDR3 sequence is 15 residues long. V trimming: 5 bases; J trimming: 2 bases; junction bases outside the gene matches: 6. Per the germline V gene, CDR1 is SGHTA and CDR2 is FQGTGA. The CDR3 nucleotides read TGTGCCAGCAGCCAAACTAGCGAACCCTACAATGAGCAGTTCTTC. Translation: CASSQTSEPYNEQFF.

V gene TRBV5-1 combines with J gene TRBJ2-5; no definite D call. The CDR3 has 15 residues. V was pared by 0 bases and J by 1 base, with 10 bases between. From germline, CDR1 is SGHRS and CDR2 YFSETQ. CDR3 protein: CASSLGLRRQETQYF. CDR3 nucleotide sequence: TGCGCCAGCAGCTTGGGACTCAGGCGCCAAGAGACCCAGTACTTC.

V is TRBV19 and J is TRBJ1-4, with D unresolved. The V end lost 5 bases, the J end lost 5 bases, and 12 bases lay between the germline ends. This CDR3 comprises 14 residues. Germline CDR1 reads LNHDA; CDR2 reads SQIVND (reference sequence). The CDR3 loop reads CASSLGRSNEKLFF. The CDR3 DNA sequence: TGTGCCAGTAGTCTTGGAAGGTCAAATGAAAAACTGTTTTTT.

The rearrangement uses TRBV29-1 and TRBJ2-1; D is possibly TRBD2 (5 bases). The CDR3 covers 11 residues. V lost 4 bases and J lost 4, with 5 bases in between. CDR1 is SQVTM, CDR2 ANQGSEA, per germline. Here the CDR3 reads CSVGGYNEQFF. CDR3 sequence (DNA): TGCAGCGTTGGAGGGTACAATGAGCAGTTCTTC.

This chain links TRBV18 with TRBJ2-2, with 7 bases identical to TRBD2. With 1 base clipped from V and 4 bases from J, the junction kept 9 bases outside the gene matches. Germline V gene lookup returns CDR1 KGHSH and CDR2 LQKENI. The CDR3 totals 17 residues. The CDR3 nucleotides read TGTGCCAGCTCACCACTCTCGTACGGGAGGACCACCGGGGAGCTGTTTTTT. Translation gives CASSPLSYGRTTGELFF.

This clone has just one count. CDR3 protein: CASSLIRPGLGYGYTF. CDR3 nucleotide sequence: TGTGCCAGCAGTTTAATCCGGCCAGGGCTAGGCTATGGCTACACCTTC. The rearrangement uses TRBV6-5 and TRBJ1-2; a possible D gene is TRBD1 (5 bases). The germline V and J ends were trimmed by 4 bases and 4 bases, with 19 bases remaining between them. The CDR3 totals 16 residues. CDR1 MNHEY and CDR2 SVGAGI come from the germline V gene.

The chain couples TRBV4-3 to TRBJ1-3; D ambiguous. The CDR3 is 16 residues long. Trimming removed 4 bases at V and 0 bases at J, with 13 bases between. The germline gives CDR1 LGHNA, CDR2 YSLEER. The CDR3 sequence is CASSPGEASSGNTIYF. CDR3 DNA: TGCGCCAGCAGCCCCGGGGAAGCTAGCTCTGGAAACACCATATATTTT.

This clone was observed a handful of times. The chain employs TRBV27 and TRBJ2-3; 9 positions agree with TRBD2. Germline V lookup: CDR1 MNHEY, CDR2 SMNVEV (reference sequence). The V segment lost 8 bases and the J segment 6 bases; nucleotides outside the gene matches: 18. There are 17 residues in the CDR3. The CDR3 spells CASGWLTSGQERDTQYF. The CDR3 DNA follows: TGTGCCAGCGGGTGGTTAACTAGCGGGCAAGAGAGGGATACGCAGTATTTT.

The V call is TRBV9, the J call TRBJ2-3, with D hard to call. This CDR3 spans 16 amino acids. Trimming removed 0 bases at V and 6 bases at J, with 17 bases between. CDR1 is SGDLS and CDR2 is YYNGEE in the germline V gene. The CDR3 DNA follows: TGTGCCAGCAGCGTAGGGGCAGTCAGAGGTTTGGATACGCAGTATTTT. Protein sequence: CASSVGAVRGLDTQYF.

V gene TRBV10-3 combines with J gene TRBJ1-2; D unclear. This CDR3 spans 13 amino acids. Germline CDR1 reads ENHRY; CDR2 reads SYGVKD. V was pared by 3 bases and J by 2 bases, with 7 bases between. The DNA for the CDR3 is TGTGCCATCAGTGAACTCGACAACTATGGCTACACCTTC. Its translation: CAISELDNYGYTF.

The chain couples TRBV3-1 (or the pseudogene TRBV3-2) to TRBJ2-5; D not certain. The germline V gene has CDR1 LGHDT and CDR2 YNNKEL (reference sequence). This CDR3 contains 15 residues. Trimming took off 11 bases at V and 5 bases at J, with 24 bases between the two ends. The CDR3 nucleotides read TGTGCCTCCACCCCCTGGATCAACAACGGGGAGACCCAGTACTTC. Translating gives CASTPWINNGETQYF.

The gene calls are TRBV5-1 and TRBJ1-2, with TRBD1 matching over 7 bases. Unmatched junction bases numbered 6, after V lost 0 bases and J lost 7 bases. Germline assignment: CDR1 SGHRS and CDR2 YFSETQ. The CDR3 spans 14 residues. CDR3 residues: CASSLGQGYGGYTF. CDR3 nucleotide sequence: TGCGCCAGCAGCTTGGGACAGGGATACGGTGGCTACACCTTC.

The CDR3 DNA follows: TGTGCCAGCAGCTTTGAGGACTATGGCTACACCTTC. It specifies CASSFEDYGYTF. This rearrangement joins TRBV7-9 to TRBJ1-2, with D uncertain. Germline V CDR1 and CDR2: SEHNR, FQNEAQ (reference sequence). V dropped 3 bases and J dropped 3 bases, with 5 bases sitting between them. The CDR3 spans 12 residues.

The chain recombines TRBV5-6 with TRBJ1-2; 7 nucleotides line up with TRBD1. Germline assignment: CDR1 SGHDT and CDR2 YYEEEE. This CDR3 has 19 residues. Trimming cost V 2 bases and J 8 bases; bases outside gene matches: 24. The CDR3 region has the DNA TGTGCCAGCAGCTTTGACAGGGTAGTGCATTGGTACTACCCCTTCGGCTACACCTTC. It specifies CASSFDRVVHWYYPFGYTF.

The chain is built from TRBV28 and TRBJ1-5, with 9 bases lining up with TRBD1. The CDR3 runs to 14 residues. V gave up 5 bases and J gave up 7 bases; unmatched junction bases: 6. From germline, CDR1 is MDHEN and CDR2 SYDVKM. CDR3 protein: CASSRGQGKQPQHF. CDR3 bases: TGTGCCAGCAGTCGCGGACAGGGGAAACAGCCCCAGCATTTT. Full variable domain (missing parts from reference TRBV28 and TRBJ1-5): DVKVTQSSRYLVKRTGEKVFLECVQDMDHENMFWYRQDPGLGLRLIYFSYDVKMKEKGDIPEGYSVSREKKERFSLILESASTNQTSMYLCASSRGQGKQPQHFGDGTRLSIL.

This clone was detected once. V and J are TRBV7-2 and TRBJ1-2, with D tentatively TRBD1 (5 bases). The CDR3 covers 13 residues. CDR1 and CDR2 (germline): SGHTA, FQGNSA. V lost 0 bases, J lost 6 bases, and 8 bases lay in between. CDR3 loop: CASSLARENGYTF. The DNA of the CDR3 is TGTGCCAGCAGCTTAGCCAGGGAGAATGGCTACACCTTC. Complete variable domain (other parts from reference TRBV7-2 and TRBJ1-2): GAGVSQSPSNKVTEKGKDVELRCDPISGHTALYWYRQSLGQGLEFLIYFQGNSAPDKSGLPSDRFSAERTGGSVSTLTIQRTQQEDSAVYLCASSLARENGYTFGSGTRLTVV.

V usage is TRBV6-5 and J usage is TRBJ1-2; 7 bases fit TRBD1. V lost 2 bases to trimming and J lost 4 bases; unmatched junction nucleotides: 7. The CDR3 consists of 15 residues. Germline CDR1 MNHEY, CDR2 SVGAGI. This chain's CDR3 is CASSYAGTVPYGYTF. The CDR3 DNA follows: TGTGCCAGCAGTTACGCCGGGACAGTACCCTATGGCTACACCTTC.

The CDR3 spells CASSHSTGQGVSYEQYF. The CDR3 DNA reads TGCGCCAGCAGCCACTCCACTGGACAGGGGGTCTCCTACGAGCAGTACTTC. V usage is TRBV4-3 and J usage is TRBJ2-7; TRBD1 matches at 10 bases. Per germline, CDR1 LGHNA and CDR2 YSLEER. J gave up 0 bases and V 3 bases, and 8 bases lay outside the gene matches. The CDR3 has 17 amino acids.

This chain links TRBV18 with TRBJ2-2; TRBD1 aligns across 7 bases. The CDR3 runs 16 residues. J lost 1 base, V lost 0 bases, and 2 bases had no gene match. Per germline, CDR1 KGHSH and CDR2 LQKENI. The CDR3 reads CASSPPSGGNTGELFF. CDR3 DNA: TGTGCCAGCTCACCACCCTCAGGGGGGAACACCGGGGAGCTGTTTTTT.